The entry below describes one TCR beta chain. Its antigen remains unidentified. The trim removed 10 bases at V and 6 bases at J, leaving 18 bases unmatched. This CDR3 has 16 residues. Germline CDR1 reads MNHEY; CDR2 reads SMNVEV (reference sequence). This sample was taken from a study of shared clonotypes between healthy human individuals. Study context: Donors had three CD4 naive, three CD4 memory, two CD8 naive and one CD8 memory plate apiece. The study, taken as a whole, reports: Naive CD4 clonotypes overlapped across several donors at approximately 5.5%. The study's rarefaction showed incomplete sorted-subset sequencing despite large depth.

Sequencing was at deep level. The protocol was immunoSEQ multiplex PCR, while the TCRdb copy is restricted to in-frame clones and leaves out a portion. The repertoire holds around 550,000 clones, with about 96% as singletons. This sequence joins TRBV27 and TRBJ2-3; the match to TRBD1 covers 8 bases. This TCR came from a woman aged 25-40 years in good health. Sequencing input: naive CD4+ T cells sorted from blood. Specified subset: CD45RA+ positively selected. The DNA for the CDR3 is TGTGCCATCGGACAGGGTCGGACGGGAGTCACGGATACGCAGTATTTT. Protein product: CAIGQGRTGVTDTQYF.